This TCR beta chain was profiled in a study of T cells after yellow fever vaccination. CDR3 length: 12 amino acids. Per the germline V gene, CDR1 is SGHRS and CDR2 is YFSETQ. Trimming cost V 0 bases and J 5 bases, with 3 bases left between them. One entry per CDR3 protein, called by TCRdb with MiXCR from the 5' RACE reads. The sample yields about 350,000 distinct CDR3 sequences, roughly 11% seen once. The sequenced sample was PBMCs, obtained on the day of the first yellow fever vaccination. The source is a man between 18 and 29 years old who received the YFV17D yellow fever vaccine. V gene TRBV5-1 combines with J gene TRBJ2-1; D unresolved. As DNA, the CDR3 is TGCGCCAGCAGCTTGGTGGACAATGAGCAGTTCTTC. Translation gives CASSLVDNEQFF.